This T cell receptor (beta chain) comes out of a study of siplizumab effects on memory and regulatory T cells. Study-wide results and caveats: Siplizumab caused a significant drop in alloreactive sequences traceable to unstimulated CD4+ memory cells. Suppressive function of proliferating Tregs from siplizumab cultures was not confirmed.

As regards this clone: What it binds is not known.

The J segment lost 0 bases and the V segment lost 2 bases, leaving 4 bases of the junction unmatched. The CDR3 covers 18 residues. CDR1 is SGHRS, CDR2 YFSETQ, per germline. TCRdb's copy holds only in-frame clones and misses some; the assay was immunoSEQ multiplex PCR. The table records approximately 120,000 clones, about 91% of them present only once. The chain employs TRBV5-1 and TRBJ2-1; the match to TRBD2 covers 14 bases. Sequenced material: Tregs sorted from blood. This clonotype originated in a human donor in good health. CDR3 DNA sequence: TGCGCCAGCAGCTTCCTGACTAGCGGGGGGGCCTCCTACAATGAGCAGTTCTTC. This sequence encodes CASSFLTSGGASYNEQFF.